A single sample is the source of the 22 T cell receptor gamma chains below, sequenced in a study of Vδ1+ human thymocytes. Extracted RNA was reverse transcribed into cDNA. Pooled V-gene forward primers with one constant-region reverse primer generated the CDR3 amplicons by multiplex PCR. TCRdb used CATT to re-call clones from the multiplex PCR reads. The sample lists about 36,000 gamma-chain clones; 20% were seen once. Antigens of these TCRs are unknown. Points from the study as a whole: In the thymus, TRG and TRD repertoires looked highly polyclonal with Gaussian CDR3 lengths.

Specimen: Vdelta1+ gamma-delta thymocytes from the thymus. As to subset: FACS-sorted CD3+ TCRalphabeta- TCRVdelta1+ TCRVdelta2- thymocytes. Receptors were obtained from a girl under two years old who had congenital heart surgery.

The chain uses TRGV3 and TRGJP2. This CDR3 contains 17 residues. The germline CDR1 and CDR2 sequences are VTNTFY and YDVSTARD (reference sequence). Trimming cost V 3 bases and J 6 bases; bases outside gene matches: 16. For the CDR3, the DNA is TGTGCCACCTGGGACGGCACAATCAATGGCGGTGATTGGATCAAGACGTTT. Amino acid sequence: CATWDGTINGGDWIKTF.

This clone was detected a few times. Other DNA sequences within the sample encode an identical CDR3. The chain combines TRGV8 with TRGJ1 or TRGJ2. This CDR3 has 12 amino acids. The germline gives CDR1 VENAVY, CDR2 YDSYNSRV. The J segment lost 7 bases and the V segment lost 1 base, leaving 4 bases of the junction unmatched. CDR3 in amino acids: CATWDRRYKKLF. In DNA, the CDR3 is TGTGCCACCTGGGATAGACGGTATAAGAAACTCTTT.

J is TRGJ1 or TRGJ2 and V is TRGV2. There are 13 residues in the CDR3. V trimming: 0 bases; J trimming: 11 bases; junction bases outside the gene matches: 10. The germline gives CDR1 EGSNGY, CDR2 YDSYNSKV. DNA for the CDR3: TGTGCCACCTGGGACGGGCAGGATGGAGAGAAACTCTTT. This translates into CATWDGQDGEKLF.

The chain couples TRGV4 to TRGJ1 or TRGJ2. This CDR3 has 14 residues. V lost 2 bases and J lost 3; bases outside the gene matches: 7. CDR1 and CDR2 (germline): EGSTGY, YDSYTSSV. The CDR3 is CATWDEPIYYKKLF. In DNA, the CDR3 is TGTGCCACCTGGGATGAACCGATTTATTATAAGAAACTCTTT.

The J gene is TRGJP2, the V gene TRGV2. CDR1 is EGSNGY, CDR2 YDSYNSKV, per germline. Trimming took 9 bases from V and 1 from J; bases not matched to a gene: 5. The CDR3 covers 13 residues. The CDR3 sequence: CATALSSDWIKTF. DNA for the CDR3: TGTGCCACCGCACTTAGTAGTGATTGGATCAAGACGTTT.

The rearrangement links TRGV9 to TRGJ1 or TRGJ2. Germline V gene data show CDR1 as GITISATS and CDR2 as ISYDGTV (reference sequence). V shed 5 bases, J shed 9 bases, and the junction held 10 bases outside the gene matches. The CDR3 runs 12 residues. CDR3 amino acids: CALWVRAGKKLF. The DNA for the CDR3 is TGTGCCTTGTGGGTGCGTGCGGGTAAGAAACTCTTT.

A few counts support this clone. The same CDR3 is also encoded by other DNA sequences in this sample. The rearrangement links TRGV2 to TRGJP2. The CDR3 sequence is 15 residues long. CDR1 EGSNGY and CDR2 YDSYNSKV come from the germline V gene. The trim removed 2 bases at V and 0 bases at J, leaving 3 bases unmatched. The CDR3 nucleotides are TGTGCCACCTGGGACGCGAATAGTAGTGATTGGATCAAGACGTTT. This gives the protein CATWDANSSDWIKTF.

This clone was counted between two and nine times. V and J are TRGV3 and TRGJ1 or TRGJ2. V was clipped by 6 bases and J by 6 bases; unmatched bases: 5. Germline loops: CDR1 VTNTFY, CDR2 YDVSTARD (reference sequence). CDR3 size: 11 residues. CDR3: CATWFGYKKLF. The CDR3 nucleotides are TGTGCCACCTGGTTTGGTTATAAGAAACTCTTT.

This clone was counted only a few times. The chain recombines TRGV8 with TRGJP2. CDR3 length: 15 residues. The ends lost 5 bases at V and 6 bases at J; junction bases unmatched: 12. Germline V gene data show CDR1 as VENAVY and CDR2 as YDSYNSRV. CDR3 protein: CATWAPHGRDWIKTF. The CDR3, as DNA: TGTGCCACCTGGGCCCCGCACGGGCGTGATTGGATCAAGACGTTT.

This clone was seen only a few times. V usage is TRGV9 and J usage is TRGJ1 or TRGJ2. The CDR3 is 16 amino acids. Trimming at V came to 3 bases and at J to 7 bases, leaving 18 bases not matched to a gene. The germline gives CDR1 GITISATS, CDR2 ISYDGTV (reference sequence). Here the CDR3 reads CALWEQGGGLGYKKLF. The CDR3 bases are TGTGCCTTGTGGGAGCAAGGGGGGGGGCTCGGCTATAAGAAACTCTTT.

V usage is TRGV2 and J usage is TRGJ1 or TRGJ2. V shed 3 bases and J 7 bases; nucleotides not matched to a gene: 9. Germline-derived CDR1 and CDR2 are EGSNGY and YDSYNSKV. This CDR3 contains 13 residues. The CDR3 reads CATWDRHGYKKLF. CDR3 DNA sequence: TGTGCCACCTGGGACAGGCATGGATATAAGAAACTCTTT.

The chain couples TRGV4 to TRGJ1 or TRGJ2. V was pared by 3 bases and J by 6 bases, with 8 bases of the junction left unmatched. Germline loops: CDR1 EGSTGY, CDR2 YDSYTSSV. This CDR3 comprises 13 residues. CDR3 sequence reads: CATWDRSRYKKLF. In DNA form, the CDR3 reads TGTGCCACCTGGGATAGGAGTCGTTATAAGAAACTCTTT.

In its sample, this clone was seen a few times. The gene calls are TRGV3 and TRGJ1 or TRGJ2. V lost 0 bases to trimming and J lost 9 bases; unmatched junction nucleotides: 5. This CDR3 contains 12 residues. CDR1 VTNTFY and CDR2 YDVSTARD come from the germline V gene (reference sequence). The CDR3 DNA is TGTGCCACCTGGGACAGGCGAACTAAGAAACTCTTT. Amino acids: CATWDRRTKKLF.

This clone was observed a few times. Other DNA sequences of this sample code for an identical CDR3. The chain is built from TRGV2 and TRGJP2. Unmatched junction bases numbered 7, after V lost 0 bases and J lost 3 bases. The CDR3 is 16 residues long. Germline values: CDR1 EGSNGY, CDR2 YDSYNSKV. CDR3 in DNA: TGTGCCACCTGGGACGGGCGGGGGGGTAGTGATTGGATCAAGACGTTT. It translates to CATWDGRGGSDWIKTF.

This clone came up a few times. The chain has TRGV2 and TRGJ1 or TRGJ2. The CDR3 runs 14 residues. Germline CDR1 is EGSNGY and CDR2 is YDSYNSKV. V trimming: 3 bases; J trimming: 7 bases; junction bases outside the gene matches: 12. Here the CDR3 DNA reads TGTGCCACCTGGGACCCATCCCTTGGGTATAAGAAACTCTTT. Protein sequence: CATWDPSLGYKKLF.

This clone was recorded a few times. Different DNA sequences within this sample yield the same CDR3. This chain connects TRGV9 to TRGJ1 or TRGJ2. CDR3 size: 14 residues. Germline V lookup: CDR1 GITISATS, CDR2 ISYDGTV (reference sequence). Trimming took 1 base from V and 2 from J; bases not matched to a gene: 5. CDR3 residues: CALWEVADYYKKLF. CDR3 coding DNA: TGTGCCTTGTGGGAGGTTGCTGATTATTATAAGAAACTCTTT.

With respect to this clone: A much larger clone differs by one base, so this may be a read error. The chain joins TRGV3 to TRGJ1 or TRGJ2. J gave up 9 bases and V 3 bases, and 5 bases lay outside the gene matches. Germline V lookup: CDR1 VTNTFY, CDR2 YDVSTARD (reference sequence). This CDR3 is 11 amino acids long. In nucleotides, the CDR3 is TGTGCCACCTGGGACGGCCGTAAGAAACTCTTT. As protein: CATWDGRKKLF.

The genes are TRGV8 and TRGJP2. CDR1 and CDR2 from the germline V gene are VENAVY and YDSYNSRV. The CDR3 has 14 residues. V lost 5 bases, J lost 4 bases, and 7 bases stayed unmatched. CDR3 in DNA: TGTGCCACCTGGGTTTCCTTTAGTGATTGGATCAAGACGTTT. This translates into CATWVSFSDWIKTF.

The J gene is TRGJ1 or TRGJ2, the V gene TRGV3. V lost 6 bases to trimming and J lost 3 bases; unmatched junction nucleotides: 5. The V gene's germline CDR1 is VTNTFY and CDR2 YDVSTARD (reference sequence). The CDR3 runs to 12 residues. CDR3 bases: TGTGCCACCTGGTTGTCTTATTATAAGAAACTCTTT. The encoded protein is CATWLSYYKKLF.

In this sample, this clone turned up once. This specimen includes other DNA sequences encoding the same CDR3. The chain joins TRGV9 to TRGJ1 or TRGJ2. The CDR3 has 14 residues. Germline CDR1 reads GITISATS; CDR2 reads ISYDGTV (reference sequence). The V and J ends lost 2 bases and 3 bases, in that order; junction bases with no gene match: 7. CDR3 amino acids: CALWEATPYYKKLF. CDR3 in DNA: TGTGCCTTGTGGGAGGCTACACCTTATTATAAGAAACTCTTT.

This clone was observed a few times. Other DNA sequences in this sample translate to the same CDR3. This chain uses TRGV8 with TRGJP2. Trimming removed 0 bases from V and 6 bases from J; junction bases left unmatched: 1. Per germline, CDR1 VENAVY and CDR2 YDSYNSRV. The CDR3 runs to 13 residues. The CDR3 DNA is TGTGCCACCTGGGATAGGGGTGATTGGATCAAGACGTTT. It is translated as CATWDRGDWIKTF.

This rearrangement joins TRGV2 to TRGJ1 or TRGJ2. J was trimmed by 13 bases and V by 0 bases; bases with no gene match: 18. This CDR3 spans 15 amino acids. Germline V gene lookup returns CDR1 EGSNGY and CDR2 YDSYNSKV. The CDR3 here is CATWDGLNFLGLKLF. The CDR3 DNA reads as TGTGCCACCTGGGACGGGCTGAATTTCCTGGGCCTAAAACTCTTT.